Presented here are 5 T cell receptor beta chains from one specimen sequenced in a study of blood T cell repertoires in COVID-19. Method: immunoSEQ multiplex PCR; TCRdb's copy keeps in-frame clones and lacks some. The data show roughly 50,000 clones, about 90% seen once. The sequenced sample was peripheral blood. Every receptor here comes from a human donor with active COVID-19. The donor label of this sample is uncertain.

The chain uses TRBV20-1 and TRBJ2-7, with TRBD2 matching over 7 bases. CDR1 is DFQATT and CDR2 is SNEGSKA in the germline V gene (reference sequence). Trimming took 3 bases from V and 7 from J; bases not matched to a gene: 3. The CDR3 is 11 residues long. CDR3 bases: TGCAGTGCTAGTTCGGGGGGTGAGCAGTACTTC. Its translation is CSASSGGEQYF.

The rearrangement uses TRBV7-3 and TRBJ1-1; a possible D gene is TRBD1 (5 bases). The CDR3 runs to 14 residues. V lost 2 bases and J lost 1, with 8 bases in between. Germline V gene sequence: CDR1 SGHTA, CDR2 FQGTGA. The CDR3 region has the DNA TGTGCCAGCAGCTTATATGGACAGAACACTGAAGCTTTCTTT. Translation: CASSLYGQNTEAFF. Filled out from reference TRBV7-3 and TRBJ1-1, the complete variable domain reads GAGVSQTPSNKVTEKGKYVELRCDPISGHTALYWYRQSLGQGPEFLIYFQGTGAADDSGLPNDRFFAVRPEGSVSTLKIQRTERGDSAVYLCASSLYGQNTEAFFGQGTRLTVV.

The chain joins TRBV19 to TRBJ1-2; a weak D match, TRBD1 (5 bases). Trimming took off 5 bases at V and 3 bases at J, with 16 bases between the two ends. The V gene's germline CDR1 is LNHDA and CDR2 SQIVND (reference sequence). The length of the CDR3 is 15 residues. The CDR3 nucleotides read TGTGCCAGTAGTGATGGCTGGGGCGGAGACTATGGCTACACCTTC. As protein: CASSDGWGGDYGYTF.

The chain carries TRBV25-1 and TRBJ2-1; TRBD2 matches at 12 bases. J lost 4 bases, V lost 5 bases, and 6 bases had no gene match. The CDR3 runs to 16 residues. The V gene's germline CDR1 is MGHDK and CDR2 SYGVNS. This CDR3 is CASSTRTSGEYNEQFF. Written as DNA, the CDR3 is TGTGCCAGCAGTACCCGGACTAGCGGGGAGTACAATGAGCAGTTCTTC.

The CDR3 here is CASSYGDRGPGGYTF. CDR3 nucleotide sequence: TGTGCCAGCAGTTACGGGGACAGGGGACCTGGGGGCTACACCTTC. This chain links TRBV6-5 with TRBJ1-2; TRBD1 agrees at 10 bases. The CDR3 is made up of 15 amino acids. Germline V CDR1 and CDR2: MNHEY, SVGAGI. V shed 2 bases, J shed 8 bases, and the junction held 8 bases outside the gene matches.